These 32 T cell receptor beta chains share one sample of origin, sequenced in a study of T cells in localized non-small cell lung cancer. Here immunoSEQ multiplex PCR was the method, and the copy in TCRdb shows in-frame clones only, minus some. Among about 74,000 clones listed, 65% to 85% were seen once. The sequences come from peripheral blood, collected before any cancer treatment. These receptors originate from a female donor at least 60 years old with stage I lung adenocarcinoma.

V and J are TRBV6-1 and TRBJ1-2, with D possibly being TRBD1 (5 bases). The V end lost 6 bases, the J end lost 7 bases, and 15 bases lay between the germline ends. The CDR3 covers 13 residues. Germline CDR1 MNHNS, CDR2 SASEGT. CDR3 amino acids: CASRFEGSVGYTF. The CDR3 nucleotides are TGTGCCAGCAGATTCGAGGGGTCCGTTGGCTACACCTTC.

This chain links TRBV2 with TRBJ1-2; D may be TRBD1 (6 bases). Germline V lookup: CDR1 SNHLY, CDR2 FYNNEI. The CDR3 has 13 amino acids. V lost 6 bases, J lost 6 bases, and 14 bases lay in between. The CDR3 protein is CASRKQGFDGYTF. For the CDR3, the DNA is TGTGCCAGCAGAAAACAGGGATTTGATGGCTACACCTTC.

This clone was seen a handful of times. This sequence joins TRBV20-1 and TRBJ1-4; perhaps TRBD1 as D (6 bases). Germline values: CDR1 DFQATT, CDR2 SNEGSKA (reference sequence). V was trimmed by 7 bases and J by 8 bases, leaving 11 bases between them. This CDR3 is 11 amino acids long. The CDR3 DNA reads TGCAGTGGGGGGGCGCGAGAAAAACTGTTTTTT. Its protein is CSGGAREKLFF.

The rearrangement joins TRBV5-1 to TRBJ1-4; 9 bases are a match to TRBD1. Germline trimming cut 0 bases from V and 10 bases from J; bases unmatched to any gene: 7. Germline V gene data show CDR1 as SGHRS and CDR2 as YFSETQ. CDR3 size: 15 residues. CDR3 sequence reads: CASSLDGQGSRKLFF. CDR3 sequence (DNA): TGCGCCAGCAGCTTGGACGGACAGGGGTCGAGAAAACTGTTTTTT.

This rearrangement joins TRBV7-3 to TRBJ2-5; 7 bases are a match to TRBD1. CDR1 is SGHTA, CDR2 FQGTGA, per germline. This CDR3 region has 15 residues. The trim removed 4 bases at V and 1 base at J, leaving 6 bases unmatched. The CDR3 region is CASSSLGTAQETQYF. The CDR3 DNA sequence: TGTGCCAGCAGCTCACTGGGGACAGCCCAAGAGACCCAGTACTTC. Full variable domain (remainder filled in from reference TRBV7-3 and TRBJ2-5): GAGVSQTPSNKVTEKGKYVELRCDPISGHTALYWYRQSLGQGPEFLIYFQGTGAADDSGLPNDRFFAVRPEGSVSTLKIQRTERGDSAVYLCASSSLGTAQETQYFGPGTRLLVL.

The rearrangement uses TRBV5-1 and TRBJ2-2, with a weak D call TRBD2 (7 bases). Trimming removed 1 base at V and 3 bases at J, with 10 bases between. Germline CDR1 reads SGHRS; CDR2 reads YFSETQ. The CDR3 runs to 15 residues. The CDR3 loop is CASSLRGRDTGELFF. The CDR3 region has the DNA TGCGCCAGCAGCTTGAGGGGGAGGGACACCGGGGAGCTGTTTTTT.

The chain recombines TRBV25-1 with TRBJ2-1; 12 bases align to TRBD2. Trimming cost V 3 bases and J 1 base; bases outside gene matches: 1. The germline V gene encodes CDR1 MGHDK and CDR2 SYGVNS. The CDR3 has 16 residues. The CDR3 reads CASSDTSGRSYNEQFF. CDR3 in DNA: TGTGCCAGCAGTGATACTAGCGGGAGGTCCTACAATGAGCAGTTCTTC.

This clone was counted a single time. The chain uses TRBV9 and TRBJ2-3; D is unresolved. V was pared by 4 bases and J by 1 base, with 10 bases between. Germline assignment: CDR1 SGDLS and CDR2 YYNGEE. There are 14 residues in the CDR3. CDR3 DNA: TGTGCCAGCAGCCCCAATCCCCGCACAGATACGCAGTATTTT. Its translation is CASSPNPRTDTQYF.

The CDR3 here is CASSLANSGETQYF. For the CDR3, the DNA is TGTGCCAGCAGCTTAGCTAACTCGGGGGAGACCCAGTACTTC. The V gene is TRBV7-9, the J gene TRBJ2-5, with D possibly TRBD2 on 5 matching bases. The ends were cut back, 0 bases at V and 5 bases at J, with 10 bases in the middle. Looked up from germline, CDR1 is SEHNR and CDR2 is FQNEAQ (reference sequence). The CDR3 loop spans 14 amino acids.

This rearrangement joins TRBV5-4 to TRBJ2-2, with 9 bases fitting TRBD2. From germline, CDR1 is SGHNT and CDR2 YYREEE (reference sequence). CDR3 length: 15 amino acids. V lost 2 bases, J lost 10 bases, and 9 bases stayed unmatched. CDR3 protein: CASSLAGGKTEELFF. DNA for the CDR3: TGTGCCAGCAGCTTAGCGGGGGGAAAAACGGAGGAGCTGTTTTTT.

This clone was seen only a few times. V is TRBV6-6 and J is TRBJ1-2; D might be TRBD1 (5 bases). V was pared by 10 bases and J by 2 bases, with 11 bases between. Germline-derived CDR1 and CDR2 are MNHNY and SVGAGI (reference sequence). This CDR3 comprises 12 residues. The CDR3 sequence: CAMEPGNYGYTF. The CDR3 bases are TGTGCCATGGAACCAGGGAACTATGGCTACACCTTC.

The chain uses TRBV11-3 and TRBJ2-5; D not resolved. The CDR3 contains 15 residues. V gave up 7 bases and J gave up 4 bases, with 19 bases separating them. Per the germline V gene, CDR1 is SGHNT and CDR2 is YENEEA. The CDR3 sequence: CASTPGFPGPETQYF. The CDR3 nucleotides read TGTGCCAGCACCCCAGGCTTTCCGGGTCCAGAGACCCAGTACTTC.

The rearrangement joins TRBV4-3 to TRBJ1-2; D uncertain. Looked up from germline, CDR1 is LGHNA and CDR2 is YSLEER. There are 16 residues in the CDR3. With 0 bases removed from V and 6 bases from J, the gap between germline ends came to 17 bases. The CDR3 protein is CASSQEVTSPFNGYTF. The DNA of the CDR3 is TGCGCCAGCAGCCAAGAGGTGACCTCCCCGTTCAATGGCTACACCTTC.

Note on this clone: One junction end does not reproduce the germline sequence, and a read error may be involved. The chain has TRBV7-2 and TRBJ2-7; TRBD2 is a possible D gene (7 bases). Germline V gene data show CDR1 as SGHTA and CDR2 as FQGNSA. This CDR3 contains 16 residues. The CDR3 spells CASSLAPGGLSYEQYF. CDR3 sequence (DNA): TGTGCCAGCAGTTTAGCCCCCGGGGGGCTCTCCTACGAGCAGTACTTC.

This chain links TRBV4-2 with TRBJ2-5; 13 positions match TRBD2. This CDR3 is built from 17 residues. Germline CDR1 reads LGHNA; CDR2 reads YNFKEQ. The J segment lost 2 bases and the V segment lost 3 bases, leaving 6 bases of the junction unmatched. CDR3 in DNA: TGTGCCAGCAGCCAGTACTCGGGACTAGCGGGGCAAGAGACCCAGTACTTC. The encoded protein is CASSQYSGLAGQETQYF.

The chain uses TRBV14 and TRBJ2-5; no firm D call. The ends were cut back, 0 bases at V and 0 bases at J, with 14 bases in the middle. This CDR3 contains 17 residues. CDR1 SGHDN and CDR2 FVKESK come from the germline V gene. The CDR3 loop is CASSQDLKTPYQETQYF. CDR3 DNA: TGTGCCAGCAGCCAAGATCTTAAAACACCGTACCAAGAGACCCAGTACTTC.

CDR3 sequence: CASSQDWERPETQYF. For the CDR3, the DNA is TGCGCCAGCAGCCAAGATTGGGAGCGGCCGGAGACCCAGTACTTC. The chain has TRBV4-1 and TRBJ2-5; the D gene is possibly TRBD2 (5 bases). Germline CDR1 MGHRA, CDR2 YSYEKL. Trimming pared 0 bases from V and 5 bases from J, leaving 13 bases between. The CDR3 sequence is 15 residues long.

V and J are TRBV19 and TRBJ2-7; D uncertain. The CDR3 is made up of 14 amino acids. V was clipped by 6 bases and J by 0 bases, with 12 bases between them. Germline V lookup: CDR1 LNHDA, CDR2 SQIVND (reference sequence). The CDR3 loop reads CASSIRVFSYEQYF. The CDR3 DNA reads as TGTGCCAGTAGCATCCGGGTCTTCTCCTACGAGCAGTACTTC. Full variable domain (outside the CDR3, taken from reference TRBV19 and TRBJ2-7): DGGITQSPKYLFRKEGQNVTLSCEQNLNHDAMYWYRQDPGQGLRLIYYSQIVNDFQKGDIAEGYSVSREKKESFPLTVTSAQKNPTAFYLCASSIRVFSYEQYFGPGTRLTVT.

The chain couples TRBV19 to TRBJ1-5; TRBD1 is a possible D gene (6 bases). The CDR3 runs to 13 residues. Trimming removed 11 bases from V and 4 bases from J, with 15 bases in between. Per the germline V gene, CDR1 is LNHDA and CDR2 is SQIVND (reference sequence). CDR3 nucleotide sequence: TGTGCCGGGGGGCTTCCACCAAATCAGCCCCAGCATTTT. Translating it yields CAGGLPPNQPQHF.

The chain has TRBV29-1 and TRBJ2-1, with 7 bases identical to TRBD1. V was clipped by 6 bases and J by 2 bases; unmatched bases: 7. Germline V gene sequence: CDR1 SQVTM, CDR2 ANQGSEA. The CDR3 has 14 residues. The CDR3 here is CSVDLTGAYNEQFF. The CDR3 nucleotides read TGCAGCGTGGATTTAACAGGGGCCTACAATGAGCAGTTCTTC.

V and J are TRBV6-5 and TRBJ1-4, with TRBD1 matching over 8 bases. Looked up from germline, CDR1 is MNHEY and CDR2 is SVGAGI. The CDR3 runs 15 residues. The J segment lost 8 bases and the V segment lost 3 bases, leaving 8 bases of the junction unmatched. The CDR3 region is CASSYMAGGEEKLFF. Here the CDR3 DNA reads TGTGCCAGCAGTTATATGGCAGGGGGCGAAGAAAAACTGTTTTTT.

This sequence joins TRBV6-6 and TRBJ1-2; 10 bases map to TRBD1. There are 15 residues in the CDR3. V was clipped by 7 bases and J by 6 bases; unmatched bases: 11. The germline CDR1 and CDR2 sequences are MNHNY and SVGAGI (reference sequence). This CDR3 reads CASNFGGTGVNGYTF. DNA of the CDR3: TGTGCCAGCAACTTTGGTGGGACAGGGGTAAATGGCTACACCTTC.

This chain uses TRBV2 with TRBJ1-1; D unclear. CDR3 size: 12 residues. Per the germline V gene, CDR1 is SNHLY and CDR2 is FYNNEI. V lost 6 bases and J 6 bases, leaving 11 bases between the germline ends. DNA of the CDR3: TGTGCCAGCAGGGGCAGTTTCCCTGAAGCTTTCTTT. Amino acid sequence: CASRGSFPEAFF.

The sample holds one count of this clone. The rearrangement uses TRBV10-3 and TRBJ2-3; D possibly uses TRBD1 or TRBD2 (5 bases each). The CDR3 totals 14 residues. The germline gives CDR1 ENHRY, CDR2 SYGVKD. With 6 bases removed from V and 3 bases from J, the gap between germline ends came to 13 bases. In nucleotides, the CDR3 is TGTGCCATCAGGGGGACGGAGCCTACAGATACGCAGTATTTT. This sequence encodes CAIRGTEPTDTQYF.

The CDR3 nucleotides read TGTGCCAGCAGCGTAGGGTCAGGGAGGGGAACGCAGTATTTT. Protein sequence: CASSVGSGRGTQYF. V usage is TRBV9 and J usage is TRBJ2-3; 7 bases match TRBD2. V was pared by 0 bases and J by 9 bases, with 7 bases of the junction left unmatched. Germline V gene data show CDR1 as SGDLS and CDR2 as YYNGEE. CDR3 length: 14 amino acids.

This rearrangement joins TRBV11-3 to TRBJ1-1; D is unclear. The CDR3 sequence is 13 residues long. Trimming cost V 6 bases and J 1 base, with 9 bases left between them. CDR1 is SGHNT, CDR2 YENEEA, per germline. CDR3 sequence (DNA): TGTGCCAGCAGACGCTCGGAGAACACTGAAGCTTTCTTT. Its protein is CASRRSENTEAFF.

This sequence joins TRBV4-2 and TRBJ2-1, with TRBD2 matching over 10 bases. The germline V gene has CDR1 LGHNA and CDR2 YNFKEQ. CDR3 size: 13 residues. V lost 4 bases and J lost 10; bases outside the gene matches: 4. CDR3 residues: CASSLGLAAEQFF. In DNA, the CDR3 is TGTGCCAGCAGCCTCGGACTAGCGGCCGAGCAGTTCTTC.

The chain links TRBV15 to TRBJ2-2, with 14 bases aligning to TRBD2. V was pared by 5 bases and J by 2 bases, with 1 base of the junction left unmatched. The CDR3 covers 16 residues. Germline V lookup: CDR1 LNHNV, CDR2 YYDKDF (reference sequence). CDR3 sequence (DNA): TGTGCCACCAGCGGACTAGCGGGAGGCAACACCGGGGAGCTGTTTTTT. This gives the protein CATSGLAGGNTGELFF.

By sample share, this clone is medium-sized. The chain has TRBV27 and TRBJ1-2; unclear D gene. The CDR3 totals 12 residues. Germline lookup yields CDR1 MNHEY and CDR2 SMNVEV (reference sequence). V gave up 6 bases and J gave up 5 bases, with 10 bases separating them. The CDR3 spells CASSRGGYGYTF. CDR3 in DNA: TGTGCCAGCAGCCGGGGAGGGTATGGCTACACCTTC.

The V call is TRBV4-2, the J call TRBJ1-4, with unresolved D. Germline V gene lookup returns CDR1 LGHNA and CDR2 YNFKEQ. CDR3 size: 15 residues. V was cut by 0 bases and J by 10 bases, with 15 bases left in between. Written as DNA, the CDR3 is TGTGCCAGCAGCCAAGATTGGCAGATCATAGGAAAACTGTTTTTT. This gives the protein CASSQDWQIIGKLFF.

V gene TRBV28 combines with J gene TRBJ2-2, with 8 bases matching TRBD2. Germline values: CDR1 MDHEN, CDR2 SYDVKM. The CDR3 covers 15 residues. V was pared by 6 bases and J by 1 base, with 4 bases of the junction left unmatched. The CDR3 sequence is CASRTSGLNTGELFF. The CDR3 DNA reads TGTGCCAGCAGAACTAGCGGTTTGAACACCGGGGAGCTGTTTTTT.

The chain employs TRBV5-8 and TRBJ1-1; no definite D call. There are 15 residues in the CDR3. Trimming took off 1 base at V and 0 bases at J, with 10 bases between the two ends. In germline, CDR1 is SGHTS, CDR2 YDEGEE. The CDR3 DNA reads as TGTGCCAGCAGCTTGCTGCTCAGCTTGAACACTGAAGCTTTCTTT. This gives the protein CASSLLLSLNTEAFF.